What follows describes a single T cell receptor (beta chain). The antigen is unknown. A much larger clone differs by one base, so this may be a read error. The data were taken from a study of glioma-infiltrating T cells. Amplification of TCR alpha and beta CDR3 regions from RNA used iRepertoire nested multiplex PCR. One-step reverse transcription and amplification started from about 100-400 ng of tissue mRNA or PBMC total RNA. TCRdb re-called the multiplex PCR reads through MiXCR, storing one row per CDR3 protein. The data show about 93,000 distinct CDR3 sequences, approximately 40% seen once. Study-level points and caveats: Above-expected tissue-blood divergence occurred in all gliomas, most in low-grade ones. Tissue and blood shared very few CDR3 sequences.

The CDR3 sequence is 14 residues long. Germline-derived CDR1 and CDR2 are MNHNS and SASEGT. This TCR was sampled from a human donor with low-grade glioma or glioblastoma, undergoing nonglioma brain surgery, or in good health (not recorded which). The V gene is TRBV6-1, the J gene TRBJ2-5; 7 nucleotides match TRBD1. Source material: glioma tissue, nonneoplastic brain tissue, or PBMCs (not recorded which). The CDR3 here is CVSTAPTGQETQYF. For the CDR3, the DNA is TGTGTCAGCACGGCCCCGACAGGGCAAGAGACCCAGTACTTC.